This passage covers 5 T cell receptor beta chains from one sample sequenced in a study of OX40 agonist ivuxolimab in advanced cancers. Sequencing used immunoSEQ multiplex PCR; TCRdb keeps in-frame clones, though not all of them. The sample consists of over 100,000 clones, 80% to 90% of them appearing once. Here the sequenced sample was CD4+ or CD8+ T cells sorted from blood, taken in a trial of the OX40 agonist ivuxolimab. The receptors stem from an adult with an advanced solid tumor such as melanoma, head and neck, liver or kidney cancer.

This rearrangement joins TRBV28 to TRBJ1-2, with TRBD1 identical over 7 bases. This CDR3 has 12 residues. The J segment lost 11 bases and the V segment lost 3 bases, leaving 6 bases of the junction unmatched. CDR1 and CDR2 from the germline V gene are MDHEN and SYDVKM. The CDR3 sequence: CASSFRDRLYTF. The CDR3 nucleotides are TGTGCCAGCAGTTTTCGGGACAGACTGTACACCTTC.

The CDR3: CASSSYRDGVEKLFF. CDR3 bases: TGTGCCAGCAGTTCCTACAGGGATGGAGTTGAAAAACTGTTTTTT. The chain combines TRBV27 with TRBJ1-4; a weak D match, TRBD1 (6 bases). The CDR3 length is 15 residues. Germline CDR1 and CDR2: MNHEY and SMNVEV (reference sequence). Trimming removed 4 bases at V and 7 bases at J, with 16 bases between.

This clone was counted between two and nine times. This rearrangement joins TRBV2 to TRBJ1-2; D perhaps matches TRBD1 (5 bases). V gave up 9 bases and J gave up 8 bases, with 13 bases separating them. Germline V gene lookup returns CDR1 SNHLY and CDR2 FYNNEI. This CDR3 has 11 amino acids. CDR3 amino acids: CASGSGTGYTF. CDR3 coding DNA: TGTGCCAGTGGTAGTGGGACGGGCTACACCTTC.

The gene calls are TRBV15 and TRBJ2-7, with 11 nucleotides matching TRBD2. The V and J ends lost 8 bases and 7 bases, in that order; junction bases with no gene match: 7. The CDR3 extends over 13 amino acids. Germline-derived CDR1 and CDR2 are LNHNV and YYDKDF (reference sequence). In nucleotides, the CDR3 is TGTGCCACCCGCACTAGCGGGGGTCAAGAGCAGTACTTC. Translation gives CATRTSGGQEQYF. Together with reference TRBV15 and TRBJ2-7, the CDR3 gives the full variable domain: DAMVIQNPRYQVTQFGKPVTLSCSQTLNHNVMYWYQQKSSQAPKLLFHYYDKDFNNEADTPDNFQSRRPNTSFCFLDIRSPGLGDTAMYLCATRTSGGQEQYFGPGTRLTVT.

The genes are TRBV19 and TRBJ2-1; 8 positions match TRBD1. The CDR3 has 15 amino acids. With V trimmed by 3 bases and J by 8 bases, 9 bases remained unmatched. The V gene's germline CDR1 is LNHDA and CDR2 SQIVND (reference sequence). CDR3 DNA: TGTGCCAGTAGTATCGGACAGGGTTCGGGGGATGAGCAGTTCTTC. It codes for CASSIGQGSGDEQFF.